This T cell receptor (beta chain) was sequenced during a study of CD8 T cells in Susac syndrome. This CDR3 spans 13 amino acids. V was shortened by 10 bases and J by 5 bases, with 15 bases between the two germline ends. In germline, CDR1 is SNHLY, CDR2 FYNNEI. Random hexamers were used to reverse transcribe an amount of roughly 0.45 to 1 ug RNA. The TCR beta CDR3 was amplified by immunoSEQ multiplex PCR across 54 Vbeta, 13 Jbeta. TCRdb processed the immunoSEQ multiplex PCR reads anew with MiXCR; each CDR3 protein has one entry. The table records 150,000 to 200,000 distinct CDR3 sequences, roughly 90% of them present only once. Negative isolation was used for CD8+ and CD4+ T cells and FACS enrichment for TEMRA cells.

This sequence joins TRBV2 and TRBJ1-5; possible D gene TRBD1, 5 bases. This clonotype originated in a human donor with Susac syndrome. Sequenced: CD4+ T cells from PBMCs. CDR3 nucleotides: TGTGCCAAGGGGACGGGATGGGATCAGCCCCAGCATTTT. It translates to CAKGTGWDQPQHF. Variable domain in full (rest from reference TRBV2 and TRBJ1-5): EPEVTQTPSHQVTQMGQEVILRCVPISNHLYFYWYRQILGQKVEFLVSFYNNEISEKSEIFDDQFSVERPDGSNFTLKIRSTKLEDSAMYFCAKGTGWDQPQHFGDGTRLSIL.